This TCR beta chain was sequenced during a study of blood T cell repertoires in COVID-19. Study-wide background: Sample material is recorded as cDNA or gDNA derived from T cells, B-cell-depleted T cells, or PBMCs.

Study processing details: Estimation of nucleated cell counts was performed using reference gene primer amplification. Assay used: immunoSEQ multiplex PCR; TCRdb lists only in-frame clones, some missing. D and trimming were read from the DNA, whereas the V and J calls and clone size are those reported in that table. Among more than 300,000 clones listed, 87% were seen once. Germline V lookup: CDR1 LGHNA, CDR2 YSLEER. The CDR3 covers 15 residues. V shed 0 bases and J 3 bases; nucleotides not matched to a gene: 4. Cohort 3 donors counted as recovered after two negative PCRs, clearance, or resolved symptoms.

Input material: PBMCs or T cells enriched from blood (not recorded which). The clonotype was recovered from a woman aged 30 to 39 who had recovered from COVID-19. This chain joins TRBV4-3 and TRBJ2-7, with 8 bases aligning to TRBD1. CDR3 region: CASSQDEGQGYEQYF. The CDR3 DNA reads as TGCGCCAGCAGCCAAGATGAAGGACAGGGCTACGAGCAGTACTTC.